Detailed here is one T cell receptor beta chain. What it binds is not known. Sequencing used immunoSEQ multiplex PCR; TCRdb keeps in-frame clones, though not all of them. The sample yields 35,000 to 40,000 clones, over 30% seen once. The data derive from a study of neoadjuvant anti-PD-1 for oral cavity cancer. Germline V gene sequence: CDR1 KGHSH, CDR2 LQKENI. With 3 bases removed from V and 6 bases from J, the gap between germline ends came to 12 bases. The CDR3 length is 14 residues. Regarding time point: after neoadjuvant nivolumab, at surgical resection. Whole-study results and caveats: Higher pretreatment blood Treg/Th17 ratios correlated with higher pretreatment blood and lower post-treatment tumor TCRbeta clonality.

The starting material was tumor tissue, obtained after nivolumab (anti-PD-1) treatment. This receptor was obtained from a person between 40 and 85 years old with oral cavity squamous cell carcinoma. The chain employs TRBV18 and TRBJ2-4, with D possibly matching TRBD1 (6 bases). CDR3 bases: TGTGCCAGCTCACCCACACCACAGGGAAACATTCAGTACTTC. Amino acid sequence: CASSPTPQGNIQYF.